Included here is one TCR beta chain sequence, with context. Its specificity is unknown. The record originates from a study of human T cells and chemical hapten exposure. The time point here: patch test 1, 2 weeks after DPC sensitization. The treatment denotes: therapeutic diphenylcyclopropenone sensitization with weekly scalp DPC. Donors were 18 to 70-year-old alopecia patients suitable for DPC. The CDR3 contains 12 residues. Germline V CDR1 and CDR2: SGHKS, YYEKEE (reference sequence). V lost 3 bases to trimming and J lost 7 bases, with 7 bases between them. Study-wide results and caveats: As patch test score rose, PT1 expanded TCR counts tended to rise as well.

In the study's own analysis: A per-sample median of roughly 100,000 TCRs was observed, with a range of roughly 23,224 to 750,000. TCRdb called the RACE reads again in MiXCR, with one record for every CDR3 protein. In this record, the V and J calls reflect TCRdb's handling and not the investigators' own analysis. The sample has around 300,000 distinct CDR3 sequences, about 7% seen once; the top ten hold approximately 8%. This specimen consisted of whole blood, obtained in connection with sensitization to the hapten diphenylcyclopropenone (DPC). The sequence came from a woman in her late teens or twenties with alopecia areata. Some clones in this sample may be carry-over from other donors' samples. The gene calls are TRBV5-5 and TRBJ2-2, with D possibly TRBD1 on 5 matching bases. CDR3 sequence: CASSSGFGELFF. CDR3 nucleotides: TGTGCCAGCAGCTCAGGGTTCGGGGAGCTGTTTTTT.